This entry describes one T cell receptor (beta chain). This entry is derived from a study of blood T cell repertoires in COVID-19. The overall study: Acute-phase and convalescent COVID-19 samples originated in the United States, Italy and Spain. Sources were T cells, B-cell-depleted T cells, or PBMCs; the material itself was cDNA or gDNA.

As processed by the authors: Estimation of nucleated cell counts was performed using reference gene primer amplification. Clones were read by immunoSEQ multiplex PCR, and TCRdb kept only the in-frame ones, dropping some. The V and J calls and clone size are taken from that table; D and trimming were inferred from the DNA. The table has approximately 240,000 clones, 75% to 85% seen once; the top ten hold more than 5.5%. Trimming left V 4 bases short and J 6 bases short, with 13 bases between. The CDR3 is 14 amino acids. The V gene's germline CDR1 is SGHKS and CDR2 YYEKEE (reference sequence). The specimen sequenced was peripheral blood. The receptor was derived from a human donor in a cohort sampled during active COVID-19. The chain couples TRBV5-5 to TRBJ1-4, with D possibly matching TRBD1 (6 bases). CDR3 residues: CASSIQGTDEKLFF. CDR3 bases: TGTGCCAGCAGCATACAGGGAACGGATGAAAAACTGTTTTTT.